What follows describes a single TCR beta chain. Germline V gene sequence: CDR1 MNHNY, CDR2 SVGAGI (reference sequence). The CDR3 loop spans 15 amino acids. Trimming took 6 bases from V and 5 from J; bases not matched to a gene: 8. The method was immunoSEQ multiplex PCR; TCRdb's version includes in-frame clones alone and lacks a portion of them. The sample lists hundreds of thousands of clones; 88% were seen once. The sample is drawn from a study of blood T cell repertoires in COVID-19. Study information: Sample material is recorded as cDNA or gDNA derived from T cells, B-cell-depleted T cells, or PBMCs.

Those who participated ranged in age from roughly 18 to 90 years and resided in about two dozen US areas. The clonotype originates from a woman in her 30s who had recovered from COVID-19. The sequencing sample was made of PBMCs or T cells enriched from blood (not recorded which). The V gene is TRBV6-6, the J gene TRBJ2-1; 9 nucleotides align to TRBD1. In nucleotides, the CDR3 is TGTGCCAGCAGACTGACAGGGGGAAGCAACAATGAGCAGTTCTTC. This sequence encodes CASRLTGGSNNEQFF.